Shown below are 5 T cell receptor beta chains from a single sample sequenced in a study of monozygotic twins with inflammatory bowel disease. TCRdb reanalyzed the 5' RACE reads, giving one entry per CDR3 protein sequence and no DNA. This sample's clone table lists over 200,000 distinct CDR3 sequences. Sequenced input: blood. Source of these receptors: a human donor with ulcerative colitis or Crohn's disease, or a healthy co-twin of an affected twin (not recorded which).

The chain couples TRBV14 to TRBJ2-1; the TCRdb D gene call, TRBD2, has no DNA to confirm it. From germline, CDR1 is SGHDN and CDR2 FVKESK. The CDR3 runs to 14 residues. The CDR3 here is CASSQLAGTQGQFF.

This chain uses TRBV6-2 or TRBV6-3 with TRBJ1-2; the TCRdb D gene call, TRBD1, has no DNA to confirm it. The germline gives CDR1 MNHEY, CDR2 SVGEGT. The CDR3 extends over 12 amino acids. CDR3 residues: CASSYQGNGYTF.

CDR3 amino acids: CSARGGSPYEQYF. V gene TRBV20-1 combines with J gene TRBJ2-7. The CDR3 covers 13 residues. Per germline, CDR1 DFQATT and CDR2 SNEGSKA (reference sequence).

The chain combines TRBV6-5 with TRBJ1-2. The CDR3 is 16 residues long. Germline V lookup: CDR1 MNHEY, CDR2 SVGAGI. The chain's CDR3 is CASSYFLPRENYGYTF.

V gene TRBV2 combines with J gene TRBJ2-7; TCRdb's D gene call, TRBD1, goes unchecked for lack of DNA. Germline V CDR1 and CDR2: SNHLY, FYNNEI. This CDR3 is built from 13 residues. CDR3 loop: CASSRGYTYEQYF.